The present T cell receptor beta chain was sequenced within a study of beta chain features in type 1 diabetes. Notes on the study in general: A PCR bias possibly favoring shorter templates would apply equally to patients and controls. Fewer insertions but more deletions were seen at VDJ junctions in type 1 diabetes patients.

Each population that was sorted was more than 98% pure. TCRB transcripts that were expressed got sequenced, as all of the isolated RNA had been reverse transcribed. Sequenced by immunoSEQ multiplex PCR; TCRdb stores in-frame clones only, minus some. The top ten hold under 1.5% of the sample, which has just under 150,000 clones, about 9.4% seen once. This clone appeared once. Antigen: not known. Germline-derived CDR1 and CDR2 are LGHNA and YSLEER. J was trimmed by 0 bases and V by 1 base; bases with no gene match: 5. The CDR3 has 17 residues. This clonotype was sampled from a man aged 18-30 years in good health. The gene calls are TRBV4-3 and TRBJ1-4; 7 bases match TRBD1. Sequenced input: naive CD4+ T cells from blood. This chain's CDR3 is CASSQVWQGATNEKLFF. CDR3 in DNA: TGCGCCAGCAGCCAAGTATGGCAGGGGGCAACTAATGAAAAACTGTTTTTT.